This TCR beta chain was found in a study of T cell responses to AZD1222 COVID-19 vaccine. This clone was recorded only once. Its antigen remains unknown. The CDR3 contains 15 residues. V was cut by 4 bases and J by 4 bases, with 16 bases left in between. The germline CDR1 and CDR2 sequences are SGHDN and FVKESK. Sequencing was performed with immunoSEQ multiplex PCR; in TCRdb, only in-frame clones are kept and a portion is missing. This repertoire shows more than 150,000 clones, 94% found once; its top ten account for 1.5% to 2%. Study observations and caveats: Nearly half of spike-specific TCRs reportedly go after variant regions that carry no mutations. CD4 TCRs associated with vaccination spanned spike, dominating at 160-218 and 743-854.

The V call is TRBV14, the J call TRBJ1-1, with a weak D call TRBD1 (5 bases). This specimen was peripheral blood, taken 28 days after the second AZD1222 dose. The clonotype was recovered from an adult who received the AZD1222 COVID-19 vaccine. The CDR3 sequence: CASSPRGRRGTEAFF. The CDR3 DNA sequence: TGTGCCAGCAGCCCCCGGGGCCGAAGGGGCACTGAAGCTTTCTTT.